The 23 T cell receptor beta chains in this list originate from one sample, sequenced in a study of shared clonotypes between healthy human individuals. Measured with immunoSEQ multiplex PCR; TCRdb has only the in-frame clones, and not every one. The table records about 680,000 clones, 90% to 95% of them present only once. It was CD45RO-negative cells, positively selected for CCR7, that made up naive CD8 cells, with terminally differentiated effector memory CD45RA+ cells excluded. The sample was naive CD8+ T cells sorted from blood. These receptors came from a man aged 25-40 years in good health.

The V gene is TRBV6-5, the J gene TRBJ2-7; 12 nucleotides line up with TRBD2. There are 15 residues in the CDR3. Germline loops: CDR1 MNHEY, CDR2 SVGAGI. With 2 bases clipped from V and 9 bases from J, the junction kept 8 bases outside the gene matches. The CDR3 DNA sequence: TGTGCCAGCAGTTACGCGACTAGCGGGAGCGGTACGCAGTACTTC. It yields the protein CASSYATSGSGTQYF.

J is TRBJ2-7 and V is TRBV9; TRBD2 is a possible D gene (7 bases). V dropped 7 bases and J dropped 3 bases, with 14 bases sitting between them. Germline CDR1 is SGDLS and CDR2 is YYNGEE. The CDR3 extends over 13 amino acids. The CDR3 nucleotides read TGTGCCAGCGGGGGGGCCAGAAACTACGAGCAGTACTTC. This translates into CASGGARNYEQYF.

This chain joins TRBV9 and TRBJ2-1, with 11 nucleotides matching TRBD2. V trimming: 0 bases; J trimming: 1 base; junction bases outside the gene matches: 6. The CDR3 spans 18 residues. Germline CDR1 reads SGDLS; CDR2 reads YYNGEE. This CDR3 reads CASSVGGTSGRSYNEQFF. In nucleotides, the CDR3 is TGTGCCAGCAGCGTAGGTGGGACTAGCGGTCGGTCCTACAATGAGCAGTTCTTC.

The chain joins TRBV7-9 to TRBJ1-1; perhaps TRBD1 as D (6 bases). Looked up from germline, CDR1 is SEHNR and CDR2 is FQNEAQ (reference sequence). The V gene lost 4 bases and the J gene lost 11 bases, with 32 bases spanning the gap. The CDR3 consists of 18 residues. The CDR3 region has the DNA TGTGCCAGCAGCTCAAACGCCAATCTCCCGGGACAAAAGATATCGGCTTTCTTT. It codes for CASSSNANLPGQKISAFF. The full variable domain, in which reference TRBV7-9 and TRBJ1-1 provide the parts outside the CDR3, is DTGVSQNPRHKITKRGQNVTFRCDPISEHNRLYWYRQTLGQGPEFLTYFQNEAQLEKSRLLSDRFSAERPKGSFSTLEIQRTEQGDSAMYLCASSSNANLPGQKISAFFGQGTRLTVV.

The chain is built from TRBV27 and TRBJ2-7, with D tentatively TRBD2 (5 bases). This CDR3 contains 13 residues. Germline lookup yields CDR1 MNHEY and CDR2 SMNVEV (reference sequence). V dropped 5 bases and J dropped 3 bases, with 11 bases sitting between them. The DNA for the CDR3 is TGTGCCAGCAGTCGGGGAAGAAACTACGAGCAGTACTTC. Translating it yields CASSRGRNYEQYF.

The V gene is TRBV10-3, the J gene TRBJ2-1; 9 bases map to TRBD1. Losses at the gene ends were 3 bases for V and 5 bases for J; bases not matched to a gene: 8. Germline loops: CDR1 ENHRY, CDR2 SYGVKD. The CDR3 covers 16 residues. DNA for the CDR3: TGTGCCATCAGTGAAATGGGACAGGGTAAAAACAATGAGCAGTTCTTC. Translating gives CAISEMGQGKNNEQFF.

The V and J genes are TRBV30 and TRBJ1-1; D may be TRBD1 (6 bases). Trimming stripped 3 bases from V and 2 bases from J, with 13 bases between. Germline V CDR1 and CDR2: GTSNPN, SVGIG (reference sequence). This CDR3 is built from 14 residues. Here the CDR3 reads CAWRTGNKNTEAFF. CDR3 nucleotides: TGTGCCTGGAGAACAGGGAACAAAAACACTGAAGCTTTCTTT.

J is TRBJ2-5 and V is TRBV5-1; D gene uncertain. The V gene lost 0 bases and the J gene lost 5 bases, with 11 bases spanning the gap. This CDR3 region has 14 residues. Germline V CDR1 and CDR2: SGHRS, YFSETQ. The CDR3, as DNA: TGCGCCAGCAGCTTGGGACCAGAAGATGAGACCCAGTACTTC. This translates into CASSLGPEDETQYF.

The gene calls are TRBV28 and TRBJ2-1; 12 positions agree with TRBD2. Germline trimming cut 4 bases from V and 16 bases from J; bases unmatched to any gene: 11. The CDR3 length is 14 residues. Germline assignment: CDR1 MDHEN and CDR2 SYDVKM. The chain's CDR3 is CASSWDRLAGEGFF. In DNA, the CDR3 is TGTGCCAGCAGTTGGGATCGACTAGCGGGAGAGGGTTTCTTC.

The chain has TRBV2 and TRBJ1-5, with TRBD1 as a possible D gene (5 bases). Germline V lookup: CDR1 SNHLY, CDR2 FYNNEI. There are 16 residues in the CDR3. V shed 3 bases and J shed 2 bases, with 14 bases lying between them. DNA for the CDR3: TGTGCCAGCAGTGACGTAGGGGATATCGGCAATCAGCCCCAGCATTTT. Amino acid sequence: CASSDVGDIGNQPQHF.

The rearrangement joins TRBV7-9 to TRBJ2-2, with 11 bases aligning to TRBD2. Germline CDR1 SEHNR, CDR2 FQNEAQ (reference sequence). With V trimmed by 4 bases and J by 6 bases, 7 bases remained unmatched. CDR3 size: 16 residues. CDR3 in DNA: TGTGCCAGCAGCTCCGGACTAGCGGGTTTTGCCGGGGAGCTGTTTTTT. Translating it yields CASSSGLAGFAGELFF.

This clone was recorded once. V is TRBV10-3 and J is TRBJ2-6, with unresolved D. From germline, CDR1 is ENHRY and CDR2 SYGVKD. The CDR3 length is 15 residues. The germline V and J ends were trimmed by 4 bases and 0 bases, with 7 bases remaining between them. The CDR3 region is CAISALISGANVLTF. CDR3 bases: TGTGCCATCAGTGCCTTGATCTCTGGGGCCAACGTCCTGACTTTC.

This chain connects TRBV5-4 to TRBJ2-7, with 9 nucleotides matching TRBD2. The CDR3 consists of 16 residues. Germline V gives CDR1 SGHNT, CDR2 YYREEE (reference sequence). With 4 bases clipped from V and 5 bases from J, the junction kept 13 bases outside the gene matches. CDR3 coding DNA: TGTGCCAGCAGCCCGGACGGGCCTAGCGGGATGAACGAGCAGTACTTC. Encoded protein: CASSPDGPSGMNEQYF.

The chain's CDR3 is CASSQGTGSAKNIQYF. Written as DNA, the CDR3 is TGTGCCAGCAGCCAGGGGACAGGGAGTGCCAAAAACATTCAGTACTTC. The chain uses TRBV7-9 and TRBJ2-4; the match to TRBD1 covers 9 bases. Germline CDR1 reads SEHNR; CDR2 reads FQNEAQ (reference sequence). This CDR3 has 16 residues. V lost 5 bases, J lost 1 base, and 6 bases stayed unmatched.

The V call is TRBV14, the J call TRBJ2-7, with D possibly being TRBD2 (5 bases). Germline V CDR1 and CDR2: SGHDN, FVKESK. The CDR3 runs 15 residues. Trimming took off 1 base at V and 3 bases at J, with 13 bases between the two ends. CDR3 loop: CASSQARGIYYEQYF. The CDR3 coding sequence is TGTGCCAGCAGCCAAGCCCGAGGGATTTACTACGAGCAGTACTTC.

The rearrangement links TRBV25-1 to TRBJ2-2, with TRBD2 matching 9 bases. In germline, CDR1 is MGHDK, CDR2 SYGVNS. The CDR3 totals 15 residues. The V segment lost 4 bases and the J segment 4 bases; nucleotides outside the gene matches: 4. CDR3 DNA sequence: TGTGCCAGCAGTGGGCTAGCGGGGTCCACCGGGGAGCTGTTTTTT. This gives the protein CASSGLAGSTGELFF.

V and J are TRBV7-9 and TRBJ2-1, with 10 bases identical to TRBD2. The CDR3 sequence is 17 residues long. V dropped 1 base and J dropped 7; count of bases not matched to a gene: 10. Germline CDR1 is SEHNR and CDR2 is FQNEAQ (reference sequence). The CDR3 DNA reads as TGTGCCAGCAGCTTAGGAGGAGCGGGAGGGCCCGTAAATGAGCAGTTCTTC. Its protein product is CASSLGGAGGPVNEQFF.

To note about this clone: In the same sample, other DNA sequences code for this CDR3. The V and J genes are TRBV4-3 and TRBJ2-7; perhaps D is TRBD1 or TRBD2 (5 bases each). CDR3 size: 12 residues. The V end was cut by 1 base, the J end by 4 bases, with 5 bases between. Looked up from germline, CDR1 is LGHNA and CDR2 is YSLEER. This CDR3 is CASSQGGYEQYF. The DNA for the CDR3 is TGCGCCAGCAGCCAAGGGGGGTACGAGCAGTACTTC.

Here the CDR3 DNA reads TGTGCCAGCAGCGATTACACCCCGCTAGCGGGCACCGGGGAGCTGTTTTTT. This codes for CASSDYTPLAGTGELFF. The J gene is TRBJ2-2, the V gene TRBV7-9, with 8 nucleotides matching TRBD2. CDR1 is SEHNR, CDR2 FQNEAQ, per germline (reference sequence). The CDR3 contains 17 residues. The trim removed 5 bases at V and 4 bases at J, leaving 12 bases unmatched.

This chain uses TRBV6-6 with TRBJ2-3, with TRBD1 as a possible D gene (6 bases). Trimming shortened V by 6 bases and J by 6 bases, and 13 bases separated the two germline ends. Germline lookup yields CDR1 MNHNY and CDR2 SVGAGI (reference sequence). The CDR3 has 13 amino acids. CDR3: CASRTGTSDTQYF. CDR3 DNA: TGTGCCAGCAGAACCGGGACAAGCGATACGCAGTATTTT.

This chain uses TRBV4-3 with TRBJ2-2, with 12 positions matching TRBD1. The germline gives CDR1 LGHNA, CDR2 YSLEER. V shed 3 bases, J shed 8 bases, and the junction held 7 bases outside the gene matches. The CDR3 has 16 amino acids. Here the CDR3 DNA reads TGCGCCAGCAGCCATCCGGGGACAGGGGGCCCAGGGGAGCTGTTTTTT. Translated, it gives CASSHPGTGGPGELFF.

The chain combines TRBV7-7 with TRBJ2-7; D ambiguous. V lost 4 bases and J lost 3, with 10 bases in between. This CDR3 spans 13 amino acids. CDR1 SSHAT and CDR2 FNYEAQ come from the germline V gene (reference sequence). The CDR3 spells CASSYGPDYEQYF. DNA for the CDR3: TGTGCCAGCAGCTACGGGCCCGACTACGAGCAGTACTTC.

This clone is a singleton in its sample. This rearrangement joins TRBV27 to TRBJ2-7; the match to TRBD2 covers 12 bases. V was clipped by 0 bases and J by 6 bases; unmatched bases: 0. The CDR3 contains 14 residues. The germline CDR1 and CDR2 sequences are MNHEY and SMNVEV (reference sequence). For the CDR3, the DNA is TGTGCCAGCAGTTTATCACTAGCGGGGGGCGAGCAGTACTTC. Amino acid sequence: CASSLSLAGGEQYF.